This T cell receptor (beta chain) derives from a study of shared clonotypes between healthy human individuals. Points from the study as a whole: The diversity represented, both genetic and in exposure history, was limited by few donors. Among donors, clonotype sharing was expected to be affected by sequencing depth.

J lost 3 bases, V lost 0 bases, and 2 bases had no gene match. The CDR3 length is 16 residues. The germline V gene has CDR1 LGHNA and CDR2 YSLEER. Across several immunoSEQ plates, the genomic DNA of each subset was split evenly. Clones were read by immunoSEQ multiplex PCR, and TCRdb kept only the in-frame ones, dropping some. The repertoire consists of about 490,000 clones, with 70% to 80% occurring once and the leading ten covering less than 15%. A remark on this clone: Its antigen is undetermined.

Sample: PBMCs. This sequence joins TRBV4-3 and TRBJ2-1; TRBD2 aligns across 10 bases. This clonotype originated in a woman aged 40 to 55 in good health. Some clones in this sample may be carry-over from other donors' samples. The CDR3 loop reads CASSQELAGGYNEQFF. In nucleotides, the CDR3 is TGCGCCAGCAGCCAAGAATTAGCGGGAGGCTACAATGAGCAGTTCTTC.